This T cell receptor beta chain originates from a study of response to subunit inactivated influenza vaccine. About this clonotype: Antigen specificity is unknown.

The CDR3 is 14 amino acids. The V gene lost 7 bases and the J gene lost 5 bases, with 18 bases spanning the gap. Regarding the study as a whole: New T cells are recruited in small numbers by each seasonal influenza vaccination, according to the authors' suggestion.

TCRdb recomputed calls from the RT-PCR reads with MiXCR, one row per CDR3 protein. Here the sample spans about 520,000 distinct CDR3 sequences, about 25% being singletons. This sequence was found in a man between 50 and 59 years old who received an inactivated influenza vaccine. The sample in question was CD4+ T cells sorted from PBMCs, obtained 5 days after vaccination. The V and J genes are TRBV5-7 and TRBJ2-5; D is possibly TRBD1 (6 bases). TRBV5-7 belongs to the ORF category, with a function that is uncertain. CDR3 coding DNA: TGTGCCAGCGGTACAGGGCCGAGATCGGAGACCCAGTACTTC. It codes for CASGTGPRSETQYF.